The next 24 T cell receptor beta chains were all read from a single sample in a study of graft-versus-host responses after intestinal transplantation. No antigen is known for these receptors. Clones were read by immunoSEQ multiplex PCR, and TCRdb kept only the in-frame ones, dropping some. The sample lists 55,000 to 85,000 clones, roughly 90% occurring once. The specimen comprised unstimulated CD8+ T cells sorted from spleen or lymph node cells, sampled before intestinal transplant. The receptors shown here come from a human donor who received an intestinal transplant.

This sequence joins TRBV5-1 and TRBJ1-3, with no clear D. The CDR3 contains 15 residues. The germline CDR1 and CDR2 sequences are SGHRS and YFSETQ. V was trimmed by 0 bases and J by 0 bases, leaving 7 bases between them. The CDR3 nucleotides are TGCGCCAGCAGCTTGGGCACGGTCTCTGGAAACACCATATATTTT. Amino acid sequence: CASSLGTVSGNTIYF.

V usage is TRBV6-5 and J usage is TRBJ2-1, with D tentatively TRBD2 (6 bases). Germline V gene sequence: CDR1 MNHEY, CDR2 SVGAGI. The CDR3 runs 14 residues. The V gene lost 3 bases and the J gene lost 3 bases, with 9 bases spanning the gap. The CDR3 region has the DNA TGTGCCAGCAGTTATGGAGGGTTCTACAATGAGCAGTTCTTC. This sequence encodes CASSYGGFYNEQFF.

The chain joins TRBV4-1 to TRBJ2-1; 8 nucleotides align to TRBD1. Germline assignment: CDR1 MGHRA and CDR2 YSYEKL. The V and J ends lost 0 bases and 4 bases, in that order; junction bases with no gene match: 11. The CDR3 runs 18 residues. The CDR3 DNA reads as TGCGCCAGCAGCCAAGAGGCGACAGGGGTCCTACTTTACAATGAGCAGTTCTTC. Translation gives CASSQEATGVLLYNEQFF.

The V and J genes are TRBV30 and TRBJ1-5, with 9 bases matching TRBD1. Germline loops: CDR1 GTSNPN, CDR2 SVGIG (reference sequence). V shed 0 bases and J 7 bases; nucleotides not matched to a gene: 4. This CDR3 has 14 residues. CDR3 nucleotide sequence: TGTGCCTGGAGTGTACAGGGGGCGAGCCAGCCCCAGCATTTT. Translating it yields CAWSVQGASQPQHF. Together with reference TRBV30 and TRBJ1-5, the CDR3 gives the full variable domain: SQTIHQWPATLVQPVGSPLSLECTVEGTSNPNLYWYRQAAGRGLQLLFYSVGIGQISSEVPQNLSASRPQDRQFILSSKKLLLSDSGFYLCAWSVQGASQPQHFGDGTRLSIL.

The chain employs TRBV7-8 and TRBJ2-2, with 10 nucleotides matching TRBD2. CDR3 size: 17 residues. In germline, CDR1 is SGHVS, CDR2 FQNEAQ. With V trimmed by 1 base and J by 6 bases, 8 bases remained unmatched. In nucleotides, the CDR3 is TGTGCCAGCAGCTTAGGGGCTAGCGGGAGCCTCCCCGGGGAGCTGTTTTTT. It yields the protein CASSLGASGSLPGELFF.

The chain links TRBV2 to TRBJ2-1; D ambiguous. In germline, CDR1 is SNHLY, CDR2 FYNNEI. V gave up 5 bases and J gave up 5 bases, with 16 bases separating them. The CDR3 runs to 15 residues. The CDR3 DNA follows: TGTGCCAGCAGTCGGTTCGCGGTTACAAACAATGAGCAGTTCTTC. It translates to CASSRFAVTNNEQFF.

This chain uses TRBV4-2 with TRBJ2-7, with 7 bases that match TRBD1. V lost 2 bases, J lost 3 bases, and 7 bases stayed unmatched. The V gene's germline CDR1 is LGHNA and CDR2 YNFKEQ. The CDR3 has 15 residues. The CDR3 bases are TGTGCCAGCAGCCAACAGGGGGATCTCATCTACGAGCAGTACTTC. Translating it yields CASSQQGDLIYEQYF.

V is TRBV28 and J is TRBJ2-3, with TRBD2 matching over 10 bases. Trimming cost V 3 bases and J 6 bases; bases outside gene matches: 9. From germline, CDR1 is MDHEN and CDR2 SYDVKM. This CDR3 comprises 16 residues. The DNA for the CDR3 is TGTGCCAGCAGTTTCAATCAGCGGGAGGGCCAGGATACGCAGTATTTT. Translation: CASSFNQREGQDTQYF.

The chain links TRBV15 to TRBJ2-7, with a weak D call TRBD1 (5 bases). The V and J ends lost 5 bases and 1 base respectively, with 9 bases between them. Germline values: CDR1 LNHNV, CDR2 YYDKDF (reference sequence). The CDR3 extends over 13 amino acids. This CDR3 reads CATSGQGSYEQYF. In nucleotides, the CDR3 is TGTGCCACCAGCGGTCAGGGATCCTACGAGCAGTACTTC.

The J gene is TRBJ2-7, the V gene TRBV7-9, with 9 bases lining up with TRBD1. The V gene end was trimmed by 3 bases and the J gene end by 6 bases; junction bases not matched to a gene: 9. The CDR3 is 15 residues long. From germline, CDR1 is SEHNR and CDR2 FQNEAQ (reference sequence). The CDR3 sequence: CASSFIGQGFREQYF. The CDR3 DNA is TGTGCCAGCAGCTTTATTGGACAGGGGTTTCGCGAGCAGTACTTC.

The rearrangement links TRBV6-1 to TRBJ1-4, with D possibly being TRBD1 (5 bases). This CDR3 comprises 16 residues. Trimming stripped 2 bases from V and 11 bases from J, with 21 bases between. The germline V gene encodes CDR1 MNHNS and CDR2 SASEGT. The CDR3 DNA reads as TGTGCCAGCAGTGAAAAGGTCGGGCAGGGTAACGTCAAACTGTTTTTT. Translating it yields CASSEKVGQGNVKLFF.

The chain has TRBV13 and TRBJ1-2, with a weak D call TRBD1 (6 bases). Germline CDR1 and CDR2: PRHDT and FYEKMQ (reference sequence). The CDR3 contains 16 residues. V lost 4 bases and J 4 bases, leaving 19 bases between the germline ends. In DNA form, the CDR3 reads TGTGCCAGCAGCTACCATTGGCAGGGGCAAGCCTATGGCTACACCTTC. As protein: CASSYHWQGQAYGYTF.

This sequence joins TRBV14 and TRBJ2-3, with 8 bases that match TRBD1. V lost 1 base, J lost 4 bases, and 16 bases stayed unmatched. CDR3 size: 19 residues. CDR1 and CDR2 (germline): SGHDN, FVKESK. In nucleotides, the CDR3 is TGTGCCAGCAGCCAAGGCTTTAGCCGGGAGACAGGGGCCCCAGATACGCAGTATTTT. As protein: CASSQGFSRETGAPDTQYF. The full variable domain, with the rest looked up from reference TRBV14 and TRBJ2-3, is EAGVTQFPSHSVIEKGQTVTLRCDPISGHDNLYWYRRVMGKEIKFLLHFVKESKQDESGMPNNRFLAERTGGTYSTLKVQPAELEDSGVYFCASSQGFSRETGAPDTQYFGPGTRLTVL.

The V and J genes are TRBV4-1 and TRBJ2-5, with D possibly TRBD2 on 6 matching bases. The ends were cut back, 4 bases at V and 12 bases at J, with 12 bases in the middle. The V gene's germline CDR1 is MGHRA and CDR2 YSYEKL. CDR3 length equals 11 residues. The CDR3 DNA reads as TGCGCCAGCAGCCCCCGGGACTCCGAGTACTTC. Encoded protein: CASSPRDSEYF.

The chain recombines TRBV7-6 with TRBJ2-1, with 12 bases lining up with TRBD1. With 5 bases clipped from V and 7 bases from J, the junction kept 9 bases outside the gene matches. This CDR3 is built from 16 residues. The germline V gene has CDR1 SGHVS and CDR2 FNYEAQ. CDR3 bases: TGTGCCAGCAGCCCTCGACGGGACAGGGGGCTGAATGAGCAGTTCTTC. Protein product: CASSPRRDRGLNEQFF.

This chain links TRBV11-2 with TRBJ2-7; 9 nucleotides line up with TRBD2. Germline V gene lookup returns CDR1 SGHAT and CDR2 FQNNGV. V lost 8 bases to trimming and J lost 5 bases; unmatched junction nucleotides: 4. This CDR3 has 12 amino acids. As DNA, the CDR3 is TGTGCCAGCTGTAGCGGGAGCAACGAGCAGTACTTC. Amino acid sequence: CASCSGSNEQYF.

The V gene is TRBV5-1, the J gene TRBJ2-7; D is possibly TRBD1 (7 bases). V was shortened by 4 bases and J by 0 bases, with 17 bases between the two germline ends. CDR1 is SGHRS and CDR2 is YFSETQ in the germline V gene. This CDR3 contains 16 residues. The CDR3 nucleotides are TGCGCCAGCAGCCCCCACAGGGGACTCCTCTCCTACGAGCAGTACTTC. Residues: CASSPHRGLLSYEQYF. Combining the CDR3 with reference TRBV5-1 and TRBJ2-7 gives the whole variable domain KAGVTQTPRYLIKTRGQQVTLSCSPISGHRSVSWYQQTPGQGLQFLFEYFSETQRNKGNFPGRFSGRQFSNSRSEMNVSTLELGDSALYLCASSPHRGLLSYEQYFGPGTRLTVT.

There are a few counts of this clone. This CDR3 is CASSLSSGGAPSTNYGYTF. The CDR3 region has the DNA TGTGCCAGCAGCTTAAGTTCAGGGGGCGCCCCATCCACCAACTATGGCTACACCTTC. V is TRBV7-9 and J is TRBJ1-2, with 8 bases fitting TRBD1. Germline assignment: CDR1 SEHNR and CDR2 FQNEAQ (reference sequence). The CDR3 length is 19 residues. V shed 2 bases and J 2 bases; nucleotides not matched to a gene: 16.

J is TRBJ2-5 and V is TRBV4-1; 8 bases match TRBD2. This CDR3 has 16 amino acids. The V gene end was trimmed by 7 bases and the J gene end by 2 bases; junction bases not matched to a gene: 12. The germline CDR1 and CDR2 sequences are MGHRA and YSYEKL. This CDR3 is CASTIAGQITQETQYF. CDR3 DNA sequence: TGCGCCAGCACAATAGCGGGACAAATCACTCAAGAGACCCAGTACTTC.

The CDR3 sequence: CASSDTGVGTYEQYF. In nucleotides, the CDR3 is TGCGCCAGCAGCGACACCGGGGTAGGGACCTACGAGCAGTACTTC. The chain combines TRBV5-1 with TRBJ2-7; perhaps TRBD2 as D (5 bases). The CDR3 extends over 15 amino acids. V was cut by 4 bases and J by 2 bases, with 16 bases left in between. From germline, CDR1 is SGHRS and CDR2 YFSETQ.

The rearrangement joins TRBV28 to TRBJ2-1; 9 nucleotides match TRBD1. The CDR3 sequence is 16 residues long. Trimming took 5 bases from V and 3 from J; bases not matched to a gene: 8. CDR1 is MDHEN, CDR2 SYDVKM, per germline. The CDR3 region has the DNA TGTGCCAGCAGTCTGGAGGGGACAGGGTTCTACAATGAGCAGTTCTTC. It codes for CASSLEGTGFYNEQFF.

The V and J genes are TRBV9 and TRBJ2-1, with 10 bases matching TRBD1. J gave up 4 bases and V 3 bases, and 7 bases lay outside the gene matches. The CDR3 spans 16 residues. The germline gives CDR1 SGDLS, CDR2 YYNGEE. The chain's CDR3 is CASSGLDRGDYNEQFF. The CDR3 DNA is TGTGCCAGCAGCGGCCTGGACAGGGGGGATTACAATGAGCAGTTCTTC.

The chain uses TRBV7-3 and TRBJ2-2; 8 bases are shared with TRBD2. This CDR3 has 17 residues. Trimming at V came to 3 bases and at J to 1 base, leaving 7 bases not matched to a gene. CDR1 SGHTA and CDR2 FQGTGA come from the germline V gene. CDR3 protein: CASSLERGGRNTGELFF. The CDR3 DNA sequence: TGTGCCAGCAGCTTGGAACGGGGGGGCCGGAACACCGGGGAGCTGTTTTTT.

The V and J genes are TRBV4-2 and TRBJ2-2; TRBD1 matches 9 bases. V shed 4 bases and J 6 bases; nucleotides not matched to a gene: 9. Per germline, CDR1 LGHNA and CDR2 YNFKEQ. This CDR3 spans 16 amino acids. As DNA, the CDR3 is TGTGCCAGCAGCCCTAATCCGGGACAGGGAGCCGGGGAGCTGTTTTTT. Amino acid sequence: CASSPNPGQGAGELFF.